The entry below gives a single TCR beta chain sequence along with its context. The antigen remains unidentified. The sample is drawn from a study of breast tumors, draining lymph nodes, adjacent tissues. Breast cancer patients provided tissue from their axillary draining lymph nodes. Each CDR3 protein gets one entry after TCRdb re-called the multiplex PCR reads with MiXCR. This table holds fewer than 300,000 distinct CDR3 sequences, approximately 29% found once. Study outcomes and limitations: Data fit most tumor T cells coming from lymph node, expanding in tumor. Tumor TCR diversity was below lymph nodes but above nontumor tissue.

Germline assignment: CDR1 ENHRY and CDR2 SYGVKD. This CDR3 comprises 16 residues. The junction had 10 bases not matched to a gene; V was cut back by 2 bases and J by 5 bases. This chain uses TRBV10-3 with TRBJ2-3; 7 positions agree with TRBD2. The sequenced material came from axillary lymph node tissue. The receptor was derived from a female donor with breast cancer. Some clones in this sample may be carry-over from other donors' samples. In DNA, the CDR3 is TGTGCCATCAGTGAGGGAGGTGGGAGGGCAGAAGATACGCAGTATTTT. It codes for CAISEGGGRAEDTQYF.